The 32 T cell receptor beta chains presented below share a single source sample, sequenced in a study of OX40 agonist ivuxolimab in advanced cancers. Clones were sequenced by immunoSEQ multiplex PCR, and TCRdb holds only the in-frame ones, with some missing. The sample carries about 50,000 clones, around nine tenths recorded once. The sample was CD4+ or CD8+ T cells sorted from blood, taken in a trial of the OX40 agonist ivuxolimab. Receptor source: an adult with an advanced solid tumor such as melanoma, head and neck, liver or kidney cancer.

This chain uses TRBV27 with TRBJ2-7; TRBD2 might be the D (5 bases). Germline assignment: CDR1 MNHEY and CDR2 SMNVEV (reference sequence). This CDR3 spans 15 amino acids. Deletions cut 6 bases from V and 4 bases from J, with 19 bases between. DNA of the CDR3: TGTGCCAGCAGCACGGCCCCCCGGGGTAGATACGAGCAGTACTTC. It encodes CASSTAPRGRYEQYF.

This sequence joins TRBV30 and TRBJ1-3; D ambiguous. Trimming stripped 5 bases from V and 0 bases from J, with 11 bases between. CDR3 length: 14 amino acids. CDR1 GTSNPN and CDR2 SVGIG come from the germline V gene (reference sequence). The CDR3 DNA sequence: TGTGCCTGGGCTAACGACGCCTCTGGAAACACCATATATTTT. It codes for CAWANDASGNTIYF.

This chain connects TRBV19 to TRBJ1-1, with 7 bases lining up with TRBD1. V shed 3 bases, J shed 4 bases, and the junction held 5 bases outside the gene matches. Per the germline V gene, CDR1 is LNHDA and CDR2 is SQIVND (reference sequence). The CDR3 sequence is 14 residues long. CDR3 coding DNA: TGTGCCAGTAGTATGACAGGGAGTAGCACTGAAGCTTTCTTT. Protein sequence: CASSMTGSSTEAFF.

The chain joins TRBV28 to TRBJ2-6; D is undetermined. CDR1 is MDHEN and CDR2 is SYDVKM in the germline V gene. V lost 6 bases and J lost 0, with 9 bases in between. The CDR3 loop spans 15 amino acids. DNA for the CDR3: TGTGCCAGCAGGCTAGGTTCCTCTGGGGCCAACGTCCTGACTTTC. This translates into CASRLGSSGANVLTF.

This clone has more than one count but fewer than ten. This chain joins TRBV9 and TRBJ2-7, with D tentatively TRBD2 (5 bases). Germline CDR1 SGDLS, CDR2 YYNGEE. This CDR3 has 15 amino acids. V was pared by 1 base and J by 0 bases, with 11 bases between. The chain's CDR3 is CASSVSPGSSYEQYF. DNA for the CDR3: TGTGCCAGCAGCGTATCCCCGGGGAGCTCCTACGAGCAGTACTTC.

This chain joins TRBV28 and TRBJ1-1; no firm D call. The CDR3 spans 14 residues. Germline CDR1 is MDHEN and CDR2 is SYDVKM. The ends were cut back, 6 bases at V and 0 bases at J, with 11 bases in the middle. The CDR3 region has the DNA TGTGCCAGCAGCCCAGCGGGGATGAACACTGAAGCTTTCTTT. Its translation is CASSPAGMNTEAFF.

The chain couples TRBV5-4 to TRBJ2-2, with 7 bases lining up with TRBD1. V trimming: 4 bases; J trimming: 2 bases; junction bases outside the gene matches: 8. Germline V CDR1 and CDR2: SGHNT, YYREEE (reference sequence). CDR3 size: 16 residues. CDR3 sequence reads: CASSEAGTVNTGELFF. The CDR3 region has the DNA TGTGCCAGCAGCGAAGCCGGGACAGTAAACACCGGGGAGCTGTTTTTT.

J is TRBJ1-2 and V is TRBV6-4, with D possibly TRBD1 on 5 matching bases. The CDR3 contains 17 residues. V was pared by 6 bases and J by 4 bases, with 24 bases between. CDR1 and CDR2 from the germline V gene are MRHNA and SNTAGT. The CDR3 protein is CASRQIYHPGTSYGYTF. The CDR3, as DNA: TGTGCCAGCAGACAAATCTACCATCCCGGGACCTCCTATGGCTACACCTTC.

V is TRBV9 and J is TRBJ2-3; D is unresolved. The CDR3 extends over 13 amino acids. Trimming cost V 3 bases and J 2 bases, with 7 bases left between them. The germline gives CDR1 SGDLS, CDR2 YYNGEE. As DNA, the CDR3 is TGTGCCAGCAGCGGTCGCCCCACAGATACGCAGTATTTT. Translating gives CASSGRPTDTQYF. Supplemented by reference TRBV9 and TRBJ2-3, the full variable domain reads DSGVTQTPKHLITATGQRVTLRCSPRSGDLSVYWYQQSLDQGLQFLIQYYNGEERAKGNILERFSAQQFPDLHSELNLSSLELGDSALYFCASSGRPTDTQYFGPGTRLTVL.

The chain recombines TRBV19 with TRBJ2-3; tentatively, D is TRBD1 or TRBD2 (6 bases each). This CDR3 comprises 14 residues. The V end lost 5 bases, the J end lost 5 bases, and 14 bases lay between the germline ends. CDR1 and CDR2 (germline): LNHDA, SQIVND (reference sequence). The CDR3 sequence: CASSLRGVGDTQYF. The CDR3 bases are TGTGCCAGTAGTCTTAGGGGGGTCGGAGATACGCAGTATTTT.

This chain connects TRBV6-1 to TRBJ1-1, with D perhaps matching TRBD1 (5 bases). V dropped 4 bases and J dropped 11 bases, with 17 bases sitting between them. This CDR3 has 13 residues. Germline CDR1 MNHNS, CDR2 SASEGT. The CDR3 region is CASSVSLQGMAFF. Here the CDR3 DNA reads TGTGCCAGCAGTGTTAGTTTGCAGGGAATGGCTTTCTTT.

V is TRBV4-1 and J is TRBJ1-6, with TRBD1 identical over 7 bases. There are 18 residues in the CDR3. Germline V gene lookup returns CDR1 MGHRA and CDR2 YSYEKL. V dropped 0 bases and J dropped 4; count of bases not matched to a gene: 9. The CDR3 coding sequence is TGCGCCAGCAGCCAAGATTGGGACAGAACCTTGTATAATTCACCCCTCCACTTT. Its protein product is CASSQDWDRTLYNSPLHF.

In its sample, this clone was seen once. The gene calls are TRBV11-2 and TRBJ1-2; 8 nucleotides match TRBD1. J lost 6 bases, V lost 5 bases, and 5 bases had no gene match. Germline V gene lookup returns CDR1 SGHAT and CDR2 FQNNGV. CDR3 length: 13 residues. CDR3 sequence reads: CASSRQGIDGYTF. CDR3 coding DNA: TGTGCCAGCAGCCGACAGGGGATCGATGGCTACACCTTC.

The rearrangement uses TRBV14 and TRBJ1-1; 8 bases map to TRBD1. With V trimmed by 6 bases and J by 3 bases, 12 bases remained unmatched. This CDR3 is built from 16 residues. Germline V CDR1 and CDR2: SGHDN, FVKESK. The CDR3 reads CASSRTGRRDYTEAFF. Here the CDR3 DNA reads TGTGCCAGCAGTCGGACAGGGCGGAGGGACTACACTGAAGCTTTCTTT.

The J gene is TRBJ2-7, the V gene TRBV21-1; the table's D call of TRBD2 was not tested on the DNA. TRBV21-1 is reported as a pseudogene. This CDR3 region has 16 residues. The CDR3, as DNA: TGTGCCAGCAGCAAAGTGGGTAGCGGGGTTTCCTACGAGCAGTACTTC. This sequence encodes CASSKVGSGVSYEQYF.

The rearrangement uses TRBV27 and TRBJ2-2, with D possibly matching TRBD2 (6 bases). CDR3 size: 15 residues. V lost 5 bases to trimming and J lost 4 bases, with 14 bases between them. Germline V lookup: CDR1 MNHEY, CDR2 SMNVEV (reference sequence). The CDR3 nucleotides are TGTGCCAGCAGTCCCCCGGGACTCCTCACCGGGGAGCTGTTTTTT. It codes for CASSPPGLLTGELFF.

J is TRBJ1-4 and V is TRBV5-1; maybe TRBD1 (5 bases). In germline, CDR1 is SGHRS, CDR2 YFSETQ. Trimming removed 4 bases from V and 7 bases from J, with 17 bases in between. This CDR3 has 15 residues. CDR3 sequence reads: CASSVQATSGEKLFF. The CDR3, as DNA: TGCGCCAGCAGCGTACAGGCCACCTCGGGTGAAAAACTGTTTTTT.

This clone has only one observation. The rearrangement uses TRBV4-2 and TRBJ2-7; 9 nucleotides line up with TRBD2. The CDR3 covers 16 residues. Trimming at V came to 4 bases and at J to 4 bases, leaving 11 bases not matched to a gene. CDR1 and CDR2 (germline): LGHNA, YNFKEQ. This CDR3 is CASSREALAGSYEQYF. In nucleotides, the CDR3 is TGTGCCAGCAGCCGAGAGGCTCTAGCGGGATCTTACGAGCAGTACTTC.

The chain joins TRBV6-1 to TRBJ2-1, with D hard to call. CDR3 length: 15 residues. Germline lookup yields CDR1 MNHNS and CDR2 SASEGT. Trimming shortened V by 4 bases and J by 7 bases, and 17 bases separated the two germline ends. The CDR3 sequence is CASSARTGYGNEQFF. The CDR3 nucleotides are TGTGCCAGCAGTGCCCGGACCGGATATGGGAATGAGCAGTTCTTC.

The chain has TRBV18 and TRBJ2-7, with 8 bases fitting TRBD1. CDR3 length: 17 residues. The germline CDR1 and CDR2 sequences are KGHSH and LQKENI. V was pared by 1 base and J by 2 bases, with 10 bases of the junction left unmatched. CDR3 nucleotide sequence: TGTGCCAGCTCACCACAAACTCTCGGGACAGGCGCCTACGAGCAGTACTTC. Protein: CASSPQTLGTGAYEQYF. The entire variable domain, with the rest obtained from reference TRBV18 and TRBJ2-7, is as follows: NAGVMQNPRHLVRRRGQEARLRCSPMKGHSHVYWYRQLPEEGLKFMVYLQKENIIDESGMPKERFSAEFPKEGPSILRIQQVVRGDSAAYFCASSPQTLGTGAYEQYFGPGTRLTVT.

The chain carries TRBV14 and TRBJ2-1; D might be TRBD2 (6 bases). The CDR3 runs 14 residues. Trimming pared 0 bases from V and 10 bases from J, leaving 13 bases between. The germline V gene has CDR1 SGHDN and CDR2 FVKESK. CDR3 DNA sequence: TGTGCCAGCAGCCAAGAACTAGCCCTTGGGGAGCAGTTCTTC. Translation gives CASSQELALGEQFF. The variable domain in full, completed from reference TRBV14 and TRBJ2-1, reads EAGVTQFPSHSVIEKGQTVTLRCDPISGHDNLYWYRRVMGKEIKFLLHFVKESKQDESGMPNNRFLAERTGGTYSTLKVQPAELEDSGVYFCASSQELALGEQFFGPGTRLTVL.

The sample holds a few counts of this clone. The CDR3 DNA sequence: TGTGCCAGCAGTTACTCGACGGGGAATCAGCCCCAGCATTTT. Translation gives CASSYSTGNQPQHF. The chain carries TRBV6-6 and TRBJ1-5; D ambiguous. The germline V gene encodes CDR1 MNHNY and CDR2 SVGAGI (reference sequence). V dropped 0 bases and J dropped 4 bases, with 7 bases sitting between them. The CDR3 extends over 14 amino acids.

Comment on this clone: The identical CDR3 is also encoded by other nucleotide sequences in the sample. The rearrangement links TRBV10-1 to TRBJ2-7, with D possibly matching TRBD1 (5 bases). Germline values: CDR1 WNHNN, CDR2 SYGVQD (reference sequence). Trimming removed 2 bases at V and 3 bases at J, with 5 bases between. The CDR3 has 12 amino acids. The CDR3 DNA is TGCGCCAGCAGTGAGCAGGGCTACGAGCAGTACTTC. Its protein product is CASSEQGYEQYF.

The chain has TRBV10-3 and TRBJ1-3; the D is unclear. Germline assignment: CDR1 ENHRY and CDR2 SYGVKD. Deletions cut 0 bases from V and 0 bases from J, with 6 bases between. The CDR3 has 15 residues. The CDR3 coding sequence is TGTGCCATCAGTGAGTCAGAGCCCTCTGGAAACACCATATATTTT. Translating it yields CAISESEPSGNTIYF.

The chain joins TRBV19 to TRBJ2-1, with D maybe TRBD2 (5 bases). The CDR3 is 14 residues long. Trimming cost V 6 bases and J 6 bases, with 15 bases left between them. CDR1 is LNHDA, CDR2 SQIVND, per germline (reference sequence). The CDR3 spells CASRGLANLNEQFF. The CDR3 DNA reads as TGTGCCAGTAGGGGCTTAGCGAACCTCAATGAGCAGTTCTTC.

The chain joins TRBV5-5 to TRBJ1-2; D is uncertain. The CDR3 contains 14 residues. The germline V and J ends were trimmed by 0 bases and 5 bases, with 11 bases remaining between them. Germline assignment: CDR1 SGHKS and CDR2 YYEKEE (reference sequence). CDR3 nucleotides: TGTGCCAGCAGCTTGGCCGGGGTTGGTTATGGCTACACCTTC. Translated, it gives CASSLAGVGYGYTF. The variable domain in full, with the rest retrieved from reference TRBV5-5 and TRBJ1-2, is DAGVTQSPTHLIKTRGQQVTLRCSPISGHKSVSWYQQVLGQGPQFIFQYYEKEERGRGNFPDRFSARQFPNYSSELNVNALLLGDSALYLCASSLAGVGYGYTFGSGTRLTVV.

The genes are TRBV2 and TRBJ2-7; 9 bases agree with TRBD1. The CDR3 loop spans 14 amino acids. Trimming took 7 bases from V and 1 from J; bases not matched to a gene: 5. CDR1 and CDR2 from the germline V gene are SNHLY and FYNNEI. In nucleotides, the CDR3 is TGTGCCAGCACCGAGGGGACAGGGTCCTACGAGCAGTACTTC. Its protein product is CASTEGTGSYEQYF. Full variable domain (outside the CDR3, taken from reference TRBV2 and TRBJ2-7): EPEVTQTPSHQVTQMGQEVILRCVPISNHLYFYWYRQILGQKVEFLVSFYNNEISEKSEIFDDQFSVERPDGSNFTLKIRSTKLEDSAMYFCASTEGTGSYEQYFGPGTRLTVT.

This rearrangement joins TRBV7-2 to TRBJ2-1; D gene unclear. Trimming pared 5 bases from V and 10 bases from J, leaving 15 bases between. The CDR3 is 13 amino acids. Per the germline V gene, CDR1 is SGHTA and CDR2 is FQGNSA. In DNA, the CDR3 is TGTGCCAGCAGCCTGGGGAAGATAGGCGAGCAGTTCTTC. This gives the protein CASSLGKIGEQFF.

This clone came up once. The gene calls are TRBV20-1 and TRBJ2-4; unclear D gene. Germline values: CDR1 DFQATT, CDR2 SNEGSKA (reference sequence). Trimming removed 0 bases at V and 7 bases at J, with 4 bases between. The CDR3 totals 11 residues. CDR3 amino acids: CSARDYNIQYF. In DNA, the CDR3 is TGCAGTGCTAGAGACTACAACATTCAGTACTTC.

This chain joins TRBV6-5 and TRBJ1-3; D is perhaps TRBD1 (6 bases). V lost 8 bases, J lost 4 bases, and 9 bases lay in between. CDR3 length: 12 residues. Germline assignment: CDR1 MNHEY and CDR2 SVGAGI. The CDR3 reads CASRQGGNTIYF. The DNA of the CDR3 is TGTGCCAGCCGTCAGGGGGGAAACACCATATATTTT.

This chain links TRBV7-2 with TRBJ1-1; 7 nucleotides line up with TRBD1. The CDR3 loop spans 16 amino acids. Germline CDR1 reads SGHTA; CDR2 reads FQGNSA. V shed 3 bases and J 1 base; nucleotides not matched to a gene: 8. The CDR3 spells CASSLGPTGANTEAFF. CDR3 DNA: TGTGCCAGCAGCTTGGGGCCTACAGGGGCGAACACTGAAGCTTTCTTT.

The rearrangement uses TRBV5-1 and TRBJ2-1, with 12 bases identical to TRBD2. CDR3 size: 14 residues. CDR1 is SGHRS, CDR2 YFSETQ, per germline. J was trimmed by 10 bases and V by 0 bases; bases with no gene match: 2. This chain's CDR3 is CASSLGLAGEEQFF. CDR3 sequence (DNA): TGCGCCAGCAGCTTGGGACTAGCGGGAGAAGAGCAGTTCTTC.